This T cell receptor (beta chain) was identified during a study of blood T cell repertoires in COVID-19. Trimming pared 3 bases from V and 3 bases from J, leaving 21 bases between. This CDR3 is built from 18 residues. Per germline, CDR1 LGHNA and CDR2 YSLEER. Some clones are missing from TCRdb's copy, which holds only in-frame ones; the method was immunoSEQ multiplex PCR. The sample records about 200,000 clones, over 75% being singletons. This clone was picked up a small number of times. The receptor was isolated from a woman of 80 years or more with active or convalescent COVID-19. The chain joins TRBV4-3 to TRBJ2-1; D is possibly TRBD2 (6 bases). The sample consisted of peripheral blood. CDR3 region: CASSHSSGRGTHYNEQFF. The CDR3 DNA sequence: TGCGCCAGCAGCCACTCTTCCGGGCGGGGAACGCACTACAATGAGCAGTTCTTC.